A single sample is the source of the 2 T cell receptor beta chains below, sequenced in a study of T cell changes during pregnancy in multiple sclerosis. Profiling relied on immunoSEQ multiplex PCR, and the TCRdb table lists in-frame clones only, not all of them. The repertoire holds approximately 100,000 clones, with approximately 92% as singletons. This material consisted of peripheral blood, taken in the second trimester of pregnancy. The receptor set was obtained from a female donor with multiple sclerosis, enrolled in a pregnancy study.

This chain connects TRBV27 to TRBJ2-2; D unresolved. This CDR3 has 14 amino acids. The V and J ends lost 4 bases and 4 bases respectively, with 10 bases between them. Germline V lookup: CDR1 MNHEY, CDR2 SMNVEV (reference sequence). CDR3: CASSSRLVTGELFF. The CDR3 nucleotides read TGTGCCAGCAGTTCAAGACTCGTCACCGGGGAGCTGTTTTTT.

This sequence joins TRBV10-3 and TRBJ2-7; 10 bases are shared with TRBD2. The V gene end was trimmed by 6 bases and the J gene end by 2 bases; junction bases not matched to a gene: 4. This CDR3 region has 14 residues. Germline V gene lookup returns CDR1 ENHRY and CDR2 SYGVKD. The CDR3 sequence is CAISGLAAPYEQYF. Here the CDR3 DNA reads TGTGCCATCAGCGGACTAGCGGCGCCCTACGAGCAGTACTTC.